This T cell receptor beta chain emerged from a study of human T cells and chemical hapten exposure. Time point: pre-sensitization, week 0. Treatment given: therapeutic diphenylcyclopropenone sensitization with weekly scalp DPC. The CDR3 contains 13 residues. Germline values: CDR1 LNHNV, CDR2 YYDKDF (reference sequence). The germline V and J ends were trimmed by 1 base and 3 bases, with 6 bases remaining between them. This clonotype has more than one count but fewer than ten. Via MiXCR, TCRdb re-called the RACE reads, giving one row per CDR3 protein. The top ten clones hold just over 2.5% of a sample with some 400,000 distinct CDR3 sequences, 4.5% to 6% of them seen once.

The source was whole blood, collected in connection with sensitization to the hapten diphenylcyclopropenone (DPC). The TCR comes from a woman aged 45 to 65 with alopecia areata. Some clones in this sample may be carry-over from other donors' samples. The chain uses TRBV15 and TRBJ1-1; D gene unclear. In DNA, the CDR3 is TGTGCCACCAGCAGAGGCCTGGACACTGAAGCTTTCTTT. It codes for CATSRGLDTEAFF. The full variable domain, rest sourced from reference TRBV15 and TRBJ1-1, is DAMVIQNPRYQVTQFGKPVTLSCSQTLNHNVMYWYQQKSSQAPKLLFHYYDKDFNNEADTPDNFQSRRPNTSFCFLDIRSPGLGDTAMYLCATSRGLDTEAFFGQGTRLTVV.